These 2 T cell receptor beta chains came from one sample sequenced in a study of CD8+ T cells in alopecia areata. Extraction and reverse transcription of RNA yielded cDNA as the sequencing template. Profiling relied on immunoSEQ multiplex PCR, and the TCRdb table lists in-frame clones only, not all of them. This sample has about 99,000 clones, with 85% to 90% found just once. Described treatment: oral pan-JAK inhibitor, 5-10 mg twice daily. Sequenced here: CD8+ T cells sorted from blood, sampled around week 31, from a patient treated with tofacitinib. The receptors come from a human donor with alopecia areata.

The chain links TRBV7-2 to TRBJ2-3; D is ambiguous. V shed 3 bases and J shed 6 bases, with 13 bases lying between them. This CDR3 comprises 14 residues. From germline, CDR1 is SGHTA and CDR2 FQGNSA. The DNA of the CDR3 is TGTGCCAGCAGCTTTGGTCCTATATCCGATACGCAGTATTTT. Translating it yields CASSFGPISDTQYF. The full variable domain, in which reference TRBV7-2 and TRBJ2-3 provide the parts outside the CDR3, is GAGVSQSPSNKVTEKGKDVELRCDPISGHTALYWYRQSLGQGLEFLIYFQGNSAPDKSGLPSDRFSAERTGGSVSTLTIQRTQQEDSAVYLCASSFGPISDTQYFGPGTRLTVL.

In regard to this clone: One junction end disagrees with the germline gene, perhaps due to a read error. The chain joins TRBV11-2 to TRBJ2-1; 9 nucleotides line up with TRBD2. Germline V gene lookup returns CDR1 SGHAT and CDR2 FQNNGV. This CDR3 is built from 14 residues. DNA of the CDR3: TGTGCCAGCAACTTAGCGGGAGAAAAGAATGAGCAGTTCTTC. Translated, it gives CASNLAGEKNEQFF.